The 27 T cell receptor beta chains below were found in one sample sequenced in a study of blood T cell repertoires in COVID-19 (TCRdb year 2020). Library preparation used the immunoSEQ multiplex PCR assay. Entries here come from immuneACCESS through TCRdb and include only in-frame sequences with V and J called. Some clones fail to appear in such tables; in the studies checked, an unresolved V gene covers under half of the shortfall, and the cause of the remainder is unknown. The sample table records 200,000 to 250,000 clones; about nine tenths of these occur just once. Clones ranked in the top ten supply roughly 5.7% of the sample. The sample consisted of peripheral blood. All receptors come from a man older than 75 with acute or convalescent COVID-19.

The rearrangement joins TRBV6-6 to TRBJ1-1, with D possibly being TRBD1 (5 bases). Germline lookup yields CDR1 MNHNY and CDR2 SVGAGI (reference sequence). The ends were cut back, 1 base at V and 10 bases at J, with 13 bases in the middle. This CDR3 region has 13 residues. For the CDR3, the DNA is TGTGCCAGCAGTTACTACTCCAGGGAAGGAGCTTTCTTT. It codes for CASSYYSREGAFF.

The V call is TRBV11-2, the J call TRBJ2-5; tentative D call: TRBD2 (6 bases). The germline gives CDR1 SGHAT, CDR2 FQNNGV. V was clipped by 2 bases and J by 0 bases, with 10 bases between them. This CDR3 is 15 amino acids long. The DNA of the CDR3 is TGTGCCAGCAGCTTATCATTAGCGGACCAAGAGACCCAGTACTTC. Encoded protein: CASSLSLADQETQYF.

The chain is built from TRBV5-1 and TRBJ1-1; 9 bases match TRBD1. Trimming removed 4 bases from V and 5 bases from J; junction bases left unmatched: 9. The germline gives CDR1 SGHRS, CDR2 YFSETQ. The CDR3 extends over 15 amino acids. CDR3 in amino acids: CASSVTGTGSTEAFF. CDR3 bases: TGCGCCAGCAGCGTGACCGGGACAGGGAGTACTGAAGCTTTCTTT.

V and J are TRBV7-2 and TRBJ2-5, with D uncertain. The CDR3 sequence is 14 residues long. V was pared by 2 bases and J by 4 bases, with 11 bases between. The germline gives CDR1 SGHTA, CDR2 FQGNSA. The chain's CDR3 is CASSLTPSGETQYF. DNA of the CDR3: TGTGCCAGCAGCTTAACCCCGTCAGGAGAGACCCAGTACTTC.

CDR3 sequence (DNA): TGTGCCAGCAGCTCCTCGGTGACTGAAGCTTTCTTT. This codes for CASSSSVTEAFF. The chain uses TRBV5-6 and TRBJ1-1, with no clear D. V lost 3 bases and J lost 5, with 8 bases in between. Germline V CDR1 and CDR2: SGHDT, YYEEEE. The CDR3 length is 12 residues. Filled out from reference TRBV5-6 and TRBJ1-1, the complete variable domain reads DAGVTQSPTHLIKTRGQQVTLRCSPKSGHDTVSWYQQALGQGPQFIFQYYEEEERQRGNFPDRFSGHQFPNYSSELNVNALLLGDSALYLCASSSSVTEAFFGQGTRLTVV.

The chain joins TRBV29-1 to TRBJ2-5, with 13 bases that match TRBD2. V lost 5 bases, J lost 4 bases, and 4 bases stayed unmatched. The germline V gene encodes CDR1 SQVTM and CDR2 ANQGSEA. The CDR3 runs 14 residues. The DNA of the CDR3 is TGCAGCGTTCCGACTAGCGGGAGGCTAGAGACCCAGTACTTC. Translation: CSVPTSGRLETQYF. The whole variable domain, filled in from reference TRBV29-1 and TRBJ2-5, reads SAVISQKPSRDICQRGTSLTIQCQVDSQVTMMFWYRQQPGQSLTLIATANQGSEATYESGFVIDKFPISRPNLTFSTLTVSNMSPEDSSIYLCSVPTSGRLETQYFGPGTRLLVL.

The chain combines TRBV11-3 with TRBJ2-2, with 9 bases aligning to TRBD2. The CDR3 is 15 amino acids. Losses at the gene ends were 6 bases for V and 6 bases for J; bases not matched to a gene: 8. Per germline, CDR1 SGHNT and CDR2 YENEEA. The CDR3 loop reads CASRIAGVGSGELFF. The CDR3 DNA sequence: TGTGCCAGCAGAATAGCGGGAGTTGGCTCCGGGGAGCTGTTTTTT.

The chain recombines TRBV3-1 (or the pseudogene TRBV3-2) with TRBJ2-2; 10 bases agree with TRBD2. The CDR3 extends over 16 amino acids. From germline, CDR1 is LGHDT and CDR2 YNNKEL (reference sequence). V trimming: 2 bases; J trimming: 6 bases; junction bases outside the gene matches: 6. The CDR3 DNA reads TGTGCCAGCAGCCAAAGGGTCCTAGCGGGGGCCGGGGAGCTGTTTTTT. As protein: CASSQRVLAGAGELFF.

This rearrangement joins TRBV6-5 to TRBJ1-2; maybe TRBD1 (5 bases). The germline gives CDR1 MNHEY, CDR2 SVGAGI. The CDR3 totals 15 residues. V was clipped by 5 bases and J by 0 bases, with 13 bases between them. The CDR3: CASSLRTSANYGYTF. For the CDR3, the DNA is TGTGCCAGCAGTCTTAGGACATCCGCTAACTATGGCTACACCTTC.

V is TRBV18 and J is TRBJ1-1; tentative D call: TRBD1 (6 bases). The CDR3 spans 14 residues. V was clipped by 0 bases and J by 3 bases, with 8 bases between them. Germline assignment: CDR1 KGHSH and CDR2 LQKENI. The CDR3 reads CASSPPRGYTEAFF. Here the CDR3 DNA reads TGTGCCAGCTCACCACCCAGGGGTTACACTGAAGCTTTCTTT.

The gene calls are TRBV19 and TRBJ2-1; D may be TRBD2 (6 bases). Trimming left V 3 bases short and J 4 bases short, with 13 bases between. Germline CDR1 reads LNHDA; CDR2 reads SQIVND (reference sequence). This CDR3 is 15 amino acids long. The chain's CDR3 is CASSIEKRAYNEQFF. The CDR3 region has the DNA TGTGCCAGTAGTATCGAAAAGCGGGCGTACAATGAGCAGTTCTTC. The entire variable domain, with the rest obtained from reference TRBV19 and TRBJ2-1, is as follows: DGGITQSPKYLFRKEGQNVTLSCEQNLNHDAMYWYRQDPGQGLRLIYYSQIVNDFQKGDIAEGYSVSREKKESFPLTVTSAQKNPTAFYLCASSIEKRAYNEQFFGPGTRLTVL.

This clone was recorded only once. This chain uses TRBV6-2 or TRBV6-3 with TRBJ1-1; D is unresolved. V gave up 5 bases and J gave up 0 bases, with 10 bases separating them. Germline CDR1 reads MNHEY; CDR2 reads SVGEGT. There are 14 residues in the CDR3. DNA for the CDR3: TGTGCCAGCAGTCTACCTTTTCTGAACACTGAAGCTTTCTTT. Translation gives CASSLPFLNTEAFF.

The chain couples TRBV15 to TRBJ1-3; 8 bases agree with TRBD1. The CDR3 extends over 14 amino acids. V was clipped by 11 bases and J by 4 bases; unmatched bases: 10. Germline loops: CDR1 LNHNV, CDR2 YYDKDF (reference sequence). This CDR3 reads CAASDRGSGNTIYF. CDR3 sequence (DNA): TGTGCCGCGTCTGACAGGGGATCAGGAAACACCATATATTTT.

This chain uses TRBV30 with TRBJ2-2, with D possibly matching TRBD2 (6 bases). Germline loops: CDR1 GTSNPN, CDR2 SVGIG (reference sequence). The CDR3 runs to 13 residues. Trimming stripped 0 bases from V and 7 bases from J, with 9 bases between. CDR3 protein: CAWSVLGGGELFF. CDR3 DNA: TGTGCCTGGAGTGTGCTCGGGGGCGGGGAGCTGTTTTTT.

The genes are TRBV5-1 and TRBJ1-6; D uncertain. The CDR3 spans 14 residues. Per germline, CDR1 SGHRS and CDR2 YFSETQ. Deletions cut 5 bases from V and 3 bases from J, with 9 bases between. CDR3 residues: CASRGDNYNSPLHF. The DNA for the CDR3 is TGCGCCAGCAGAGGAGATAACTATAATTCACCCCTCCACTTT.

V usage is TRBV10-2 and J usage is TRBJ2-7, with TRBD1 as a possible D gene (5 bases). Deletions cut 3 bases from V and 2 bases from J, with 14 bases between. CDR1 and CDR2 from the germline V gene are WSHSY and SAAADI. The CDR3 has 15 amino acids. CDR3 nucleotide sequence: TGCGCCAGCAGTGATCCCAACAGGACCCCCTACGAGCAGTACTTC. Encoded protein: CASSDPNRTPYEQYF.

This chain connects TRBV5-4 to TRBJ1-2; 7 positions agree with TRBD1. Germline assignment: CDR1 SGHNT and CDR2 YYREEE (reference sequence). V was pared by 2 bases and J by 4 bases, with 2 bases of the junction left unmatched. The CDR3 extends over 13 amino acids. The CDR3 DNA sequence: TGTGCCAGCAGCTTACAGGGGCCCTATGGCTACACCTTC. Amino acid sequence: CASSLQGPYGYTF.

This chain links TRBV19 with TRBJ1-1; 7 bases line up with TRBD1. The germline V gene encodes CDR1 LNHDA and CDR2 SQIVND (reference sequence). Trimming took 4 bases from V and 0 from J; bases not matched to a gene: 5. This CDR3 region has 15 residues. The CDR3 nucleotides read TGTGCCAGTAGTAGGACAGGACCTTTGAACACTGAAGCTTTCTTT. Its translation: CASSRTGPLNTEAFF.

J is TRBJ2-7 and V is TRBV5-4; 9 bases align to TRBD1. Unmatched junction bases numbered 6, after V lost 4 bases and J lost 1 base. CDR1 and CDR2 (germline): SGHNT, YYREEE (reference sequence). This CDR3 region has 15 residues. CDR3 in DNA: TGTGCCAGCAGCCCACAGGGGGCCGTGTCCTACGAGCAGTACTTC. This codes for CASSPQGAVSYEQYF.

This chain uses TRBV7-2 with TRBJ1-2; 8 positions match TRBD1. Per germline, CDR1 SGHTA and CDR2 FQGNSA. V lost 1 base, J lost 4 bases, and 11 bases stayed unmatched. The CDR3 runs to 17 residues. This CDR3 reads CASSLEYLTGAFYGYTF. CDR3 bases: TGTGCCAGCAGCTTAGAGTATCTGACAGGGGCGTTCTATGGCTACACCTTC.

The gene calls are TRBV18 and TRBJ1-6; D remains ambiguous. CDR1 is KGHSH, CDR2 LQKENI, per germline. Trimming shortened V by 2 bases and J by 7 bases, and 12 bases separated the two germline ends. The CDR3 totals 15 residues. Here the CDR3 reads CASSPTGGNNSPLHF. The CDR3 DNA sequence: TGTGCCAGCTCACCAACGGGAGGGAACAATTCACCCCTCCACTTT.

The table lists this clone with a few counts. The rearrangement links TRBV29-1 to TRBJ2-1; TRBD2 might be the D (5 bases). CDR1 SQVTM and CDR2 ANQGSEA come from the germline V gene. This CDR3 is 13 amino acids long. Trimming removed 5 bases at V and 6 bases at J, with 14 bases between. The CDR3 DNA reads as TGCAGCGTTAGAGATACTAGGAGCAATGAGCAGTTCTTC. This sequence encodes CSVRDTRSNEQFF.

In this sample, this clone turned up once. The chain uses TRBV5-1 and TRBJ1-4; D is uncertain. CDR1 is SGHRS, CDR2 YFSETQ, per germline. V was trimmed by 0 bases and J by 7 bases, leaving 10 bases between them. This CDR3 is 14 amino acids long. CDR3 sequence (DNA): TGCGCCAGCAGCTTGGTCGCAGGTTTTGAAAAACTGTTTTTT. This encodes CASSLVAGFEKLFF.

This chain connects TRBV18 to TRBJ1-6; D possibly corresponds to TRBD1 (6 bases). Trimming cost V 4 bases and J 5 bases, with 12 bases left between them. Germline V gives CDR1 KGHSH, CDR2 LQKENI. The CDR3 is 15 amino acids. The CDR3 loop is CASSLPTGNNSPLHF. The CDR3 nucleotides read TGTGCCAGCTCACTCCCGACAGGAAATAATTCACCCCTCCACTTT. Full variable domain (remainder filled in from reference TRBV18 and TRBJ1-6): NAGVMQNPRHLVRRRGQEARLRCSPMKGHSHVYWYRQLPEEGLKFMVYLQKENIIDESGMPKERFSAEFPKEGPSILRIQQVVRGDSAAYFCASSLPTGNNSPLHFGNGTRLTVT.

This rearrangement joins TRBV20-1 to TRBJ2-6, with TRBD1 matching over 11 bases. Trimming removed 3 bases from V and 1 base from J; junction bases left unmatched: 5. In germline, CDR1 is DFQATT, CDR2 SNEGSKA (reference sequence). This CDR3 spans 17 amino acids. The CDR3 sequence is CSASPGQGGSGANVLTF. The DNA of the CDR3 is TGCAGTGCTAGTCCGGGACAGGGGGGTTCTGGGGCCAACGTCCTGACTTTC.

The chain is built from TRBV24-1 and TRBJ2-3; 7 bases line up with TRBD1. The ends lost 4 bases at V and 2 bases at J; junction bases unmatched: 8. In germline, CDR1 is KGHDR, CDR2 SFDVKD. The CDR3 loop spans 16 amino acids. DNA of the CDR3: TGTGCCACCAGTGACCGAGGGACAGAGCCCACAGATACGCAGTATTTT. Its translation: CATSDRGTEPTDTQYF.

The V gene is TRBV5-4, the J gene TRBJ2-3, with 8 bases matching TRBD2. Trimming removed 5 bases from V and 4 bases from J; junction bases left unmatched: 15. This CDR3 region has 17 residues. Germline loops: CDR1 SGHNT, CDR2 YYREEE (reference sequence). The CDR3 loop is CASSYRAALAAPDTQYF. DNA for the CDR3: TGTGCCAGCAGTTACAGGGCCGCACTAGCGGCCCCAGATACGCAGTATTTT.